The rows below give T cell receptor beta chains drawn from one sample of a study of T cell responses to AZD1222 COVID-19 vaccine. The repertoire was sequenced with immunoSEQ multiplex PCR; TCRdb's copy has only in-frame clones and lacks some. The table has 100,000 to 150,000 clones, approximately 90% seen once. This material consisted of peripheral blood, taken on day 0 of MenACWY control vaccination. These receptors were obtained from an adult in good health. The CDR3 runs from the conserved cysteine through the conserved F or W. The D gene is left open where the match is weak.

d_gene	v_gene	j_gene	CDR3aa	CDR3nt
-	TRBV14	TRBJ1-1	CASSQELGGLTEAFF	TGTGCCAGCAGCCAAGAACTGGGCGGTCTTACTGAAGCTTTCTTT
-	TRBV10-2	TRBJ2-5	CASSEPRLSETQYF	TGCGCCAGCAGTGAGCCCAGATTGTCGGAGACCCAGTACTTC
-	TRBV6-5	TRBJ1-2	CASSYSGQGGVYGYTF	TGTGCCAGCAGTTACTCGGGGCAGGGAGGGGTCTATGGCTACACCTTC
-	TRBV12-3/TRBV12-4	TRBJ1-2	CASSPTGTGYTF	TGTGCCAGCAGTCCCACAGGGACCGGCTACACCTTC
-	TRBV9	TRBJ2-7	CASSVAQVSYEQYF	TGTGCCAGCAGCGTAGCACAGGTTTCCTACGAGCAGTACTTC
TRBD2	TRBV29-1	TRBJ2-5	CSAVLLPLAGVDSETQYF	TGCAGCGCGGTACTACTTCCTTTAGCGGGAGTGGACTCAGAGACCCAGTACTTC
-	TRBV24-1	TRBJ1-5	CATSDSTTPGPQHF	TGTGCCACCAGTGATTCCACGACCCCGGGGCCCCAGCATTTT
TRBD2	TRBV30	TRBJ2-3	CAWSEGLAGAIDTQYF	TGTGCCTGGAGTGAGGGACTAGCGGGAGCAATAGATACGCAGTATTTT
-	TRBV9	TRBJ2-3	CASSGRGYTDTQYF	TGTGCCAGCAGCGGGAGGGGGTACACAGATACGCAGTATTTT
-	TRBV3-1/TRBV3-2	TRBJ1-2	CASSQDLGVSYGYTF	TGTGCCAGCAGCCAAGATCTAGGGGTAAGCTATGGCTACACCTTC
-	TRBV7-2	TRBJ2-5	CASSLGTGWTQYF	TGTGCCAGCAGCCTCGGGACCGGGTGGACCCAGTACTTC
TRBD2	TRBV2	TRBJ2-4	CASSESAGGTVGNIQYF	TGTGCCAGCAGTGAGTCCGCGGGAGGCACGGTGGGGAACATTCAGTACTTC
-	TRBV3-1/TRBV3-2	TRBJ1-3	CASSQDTGNTIYF	TGTGCCAGCAGCCAAGATACGGGAAACACCATATATTTT
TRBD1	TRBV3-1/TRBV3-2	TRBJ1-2	CASSPYPTGHPYGYTF	TGTGCCAGCAGCCCATACCCGACAGGGCATCCCTATGGCTACACCTTC
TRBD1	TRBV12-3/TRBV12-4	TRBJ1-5	CASSPGGDQPQHF	TGTGCCAGCAGCCCAGGGGGAGATCAGCCCCAGCATTTT
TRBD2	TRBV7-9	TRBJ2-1	CASSYQRAGGPYNEQFF	TGTGCCAGCAGCTATCAGCGAGCGGGAGGGCCCTACAATGAGCAGTTCTTC
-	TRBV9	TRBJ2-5	CASSVVGVPETQYF	TGTGCCAGCAGCGTAGTGGGAGTACCAGAGACCCAGTACTTC